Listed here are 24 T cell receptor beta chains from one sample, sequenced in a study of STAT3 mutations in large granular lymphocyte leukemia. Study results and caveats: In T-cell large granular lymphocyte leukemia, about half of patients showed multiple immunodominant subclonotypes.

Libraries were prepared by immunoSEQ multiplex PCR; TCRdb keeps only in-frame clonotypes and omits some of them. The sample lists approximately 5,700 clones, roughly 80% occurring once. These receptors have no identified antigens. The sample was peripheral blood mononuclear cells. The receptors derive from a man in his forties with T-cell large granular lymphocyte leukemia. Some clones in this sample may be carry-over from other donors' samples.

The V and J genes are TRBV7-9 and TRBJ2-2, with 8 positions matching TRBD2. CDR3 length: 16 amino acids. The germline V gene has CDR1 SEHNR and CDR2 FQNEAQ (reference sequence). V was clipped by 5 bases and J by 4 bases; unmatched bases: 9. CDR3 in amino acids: CASSARTGGGTGELFF. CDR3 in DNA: TGTGCCAGCAGCGCGAGGACGGGAGGGGGCACCGGGGAGCTGTTTTTT.

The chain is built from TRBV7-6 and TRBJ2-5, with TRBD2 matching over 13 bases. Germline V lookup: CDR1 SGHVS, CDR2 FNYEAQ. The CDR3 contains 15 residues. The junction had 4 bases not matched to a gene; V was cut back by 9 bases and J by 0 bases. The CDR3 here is CASKLAGGYQETQYF. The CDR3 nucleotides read TGTGCCAGTAAACTAGCGGGAGGGTACCAAGAGACCCAGTACTTC.

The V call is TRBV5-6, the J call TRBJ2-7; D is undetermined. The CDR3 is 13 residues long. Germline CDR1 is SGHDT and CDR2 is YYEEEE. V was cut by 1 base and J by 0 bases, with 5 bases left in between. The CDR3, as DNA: TGTGCCAGCAGCTTGACGAGCTCCTACGAGCAGTACTTC. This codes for CASSLTSSYEQYF.

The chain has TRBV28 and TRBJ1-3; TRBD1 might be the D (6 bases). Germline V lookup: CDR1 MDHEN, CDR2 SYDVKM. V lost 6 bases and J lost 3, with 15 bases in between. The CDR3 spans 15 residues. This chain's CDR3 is CASSSTGLYGNTIYF. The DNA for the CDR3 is TGTGCCAGCAGCTCTACAGGGTTATATGGAAACACCATATATTTT.

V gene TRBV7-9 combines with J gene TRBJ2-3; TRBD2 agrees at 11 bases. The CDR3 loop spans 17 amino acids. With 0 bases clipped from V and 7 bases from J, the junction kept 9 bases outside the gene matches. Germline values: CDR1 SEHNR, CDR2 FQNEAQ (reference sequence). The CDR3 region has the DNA TGTGCCAGCAGCTTAGCCCTAGGACTAGCGGGTTCCCATACGCAGTATTTT. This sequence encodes CASSLALGLAGSHTQYF.

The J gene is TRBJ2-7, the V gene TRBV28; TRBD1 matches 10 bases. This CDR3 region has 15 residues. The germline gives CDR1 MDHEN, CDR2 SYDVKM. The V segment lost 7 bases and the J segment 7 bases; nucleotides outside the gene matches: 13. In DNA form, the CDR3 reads TGTGCCAGCAACTCCTGGAGCGGGACAGGGGATGAGCAGTACTTC. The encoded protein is CASNSWSGTGDEQYF.

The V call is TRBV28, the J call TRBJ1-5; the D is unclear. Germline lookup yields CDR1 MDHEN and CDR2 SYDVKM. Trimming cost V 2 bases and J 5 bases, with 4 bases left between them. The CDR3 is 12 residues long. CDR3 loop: CASSLTDQPQHF. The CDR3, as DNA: TGTGCCAGCAGTTTAACCGATCAGCCCCAGCATTTT.

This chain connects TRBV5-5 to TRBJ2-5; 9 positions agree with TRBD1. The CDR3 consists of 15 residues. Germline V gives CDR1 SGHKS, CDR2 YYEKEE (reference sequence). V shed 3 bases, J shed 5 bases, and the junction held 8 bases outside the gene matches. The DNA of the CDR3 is TGTGCCAGCAGCTGGGGACAGGGAGAGAGGGAGACCCAGTACTTC. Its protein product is CASSWGQGERETQYF.

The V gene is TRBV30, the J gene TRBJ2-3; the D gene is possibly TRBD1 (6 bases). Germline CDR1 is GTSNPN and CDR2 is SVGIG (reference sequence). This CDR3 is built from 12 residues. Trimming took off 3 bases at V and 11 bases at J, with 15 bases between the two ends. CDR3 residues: CAWSRDMALQYF. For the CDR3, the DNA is TGTGCCTGGAGCCGGGACATGGCATTGCAGTATTTT. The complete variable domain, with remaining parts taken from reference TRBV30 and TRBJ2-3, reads SQTIHQWPATLVQPVGSPLSLECTVEGTSNPNLYWYRQAAGRGLQLLFYSVGIGQISSEVPQNLSASRPQDRQFILSSKKLLLSDSGFYLCAWSRDMALQYFGPGTRLTVL.

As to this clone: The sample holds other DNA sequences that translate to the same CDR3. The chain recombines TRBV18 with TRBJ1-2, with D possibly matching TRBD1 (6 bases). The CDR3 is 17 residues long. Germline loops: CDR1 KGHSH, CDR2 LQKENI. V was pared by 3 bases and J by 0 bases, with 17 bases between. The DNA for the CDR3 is TGTGCCAGCTCACCTCAGGACAGACTAGGTCCTAACTATGGCTACACCTTC. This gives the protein CASSPQDRLGPNYGYTF.

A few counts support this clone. The CDR3 DNA reads TGTGCCAGCAGGTACCTCCAGGGACATGGCTACACCTTC. Its translation is CASRYLQGHGYTF. The chain joins TRBV28 to TRBJ1-2; possibly TRBD1 for D (5 bases). The CDR3 has 13 residues. V was pared by 6 bases and J by 6 bases, with 14 bases between. Germline V lookup: CDR1 MDHEN, CDR2 SYDVKM.

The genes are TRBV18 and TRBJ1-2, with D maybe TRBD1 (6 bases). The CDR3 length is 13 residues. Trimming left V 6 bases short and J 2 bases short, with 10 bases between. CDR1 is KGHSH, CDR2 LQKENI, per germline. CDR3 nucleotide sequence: TGTGCCAGCTCGCCGGACAGCAACTATGGCTACACCTTC. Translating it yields CASSPDSNYGYTF.

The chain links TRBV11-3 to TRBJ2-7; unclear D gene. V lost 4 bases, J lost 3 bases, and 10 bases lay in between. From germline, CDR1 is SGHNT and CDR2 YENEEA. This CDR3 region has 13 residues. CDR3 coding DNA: TGTGCCAGCAGCTCTGGGTCAGGCTACGAGCAGTACTTC. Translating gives CASSSGSGYEQYF.

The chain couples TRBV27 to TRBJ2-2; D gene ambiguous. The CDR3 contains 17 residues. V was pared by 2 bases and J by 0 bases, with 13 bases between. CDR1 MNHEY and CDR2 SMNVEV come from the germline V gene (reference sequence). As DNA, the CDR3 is TGTGCCAGCAGTTTAAGTTCACTCATTGCGAACACCGGGGAGCTGTTTTTT. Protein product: CASSLSSLIANTGELFF.

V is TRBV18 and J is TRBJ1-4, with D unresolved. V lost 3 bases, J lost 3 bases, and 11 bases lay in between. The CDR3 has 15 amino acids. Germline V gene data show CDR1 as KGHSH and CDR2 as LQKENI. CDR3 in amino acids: CASSPRQEPNEKLFF. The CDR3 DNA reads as TGTGCCAGCTCACCGCGGCAGGAACCTAATGAAAAACTGTTTTTT.

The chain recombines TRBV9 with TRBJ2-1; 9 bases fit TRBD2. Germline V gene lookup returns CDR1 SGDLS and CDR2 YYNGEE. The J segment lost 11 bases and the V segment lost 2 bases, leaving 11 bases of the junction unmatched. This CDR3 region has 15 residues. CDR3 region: CASSVSGRGDQQQFF. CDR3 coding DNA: TGTGCCAGCAGCGTTAGCGGGAGAGGGGATCAGCAGCAGTTCTTC. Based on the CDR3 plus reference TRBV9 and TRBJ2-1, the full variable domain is DSGVTQTPKHLITATGQRVTLRCSPRSGDLSVYWYQQSLDQGLQFLIQYYNGEERAKGNILERFSAQQFPDLHSELNLSSLELGDSALYFCASSVSGRGDQQQFFGPGTRLTVL.

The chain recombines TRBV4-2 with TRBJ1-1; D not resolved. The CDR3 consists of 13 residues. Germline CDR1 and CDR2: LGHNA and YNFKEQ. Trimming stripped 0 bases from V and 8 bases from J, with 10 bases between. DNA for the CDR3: TGTGCCAGCAGCCAAGATGGGAGGGCAGAAGCTTTCTTT. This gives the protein CASSQDGRAEAFF.

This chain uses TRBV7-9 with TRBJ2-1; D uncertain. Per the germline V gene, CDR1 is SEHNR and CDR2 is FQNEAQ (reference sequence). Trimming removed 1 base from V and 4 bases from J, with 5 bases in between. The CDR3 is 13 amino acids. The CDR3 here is CASSLGSYNEQFF. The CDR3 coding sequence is TGTGCCAGCAGCTTAGGGTCATACAATGAGCAGTTCTTC.

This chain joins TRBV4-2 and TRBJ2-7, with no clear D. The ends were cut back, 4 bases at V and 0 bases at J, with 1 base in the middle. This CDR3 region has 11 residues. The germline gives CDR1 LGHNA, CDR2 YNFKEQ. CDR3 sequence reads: CASSLSYEQYF. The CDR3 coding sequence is TGTGCCAGCAGCCTCTCCTACGAGCAGTACTTC.

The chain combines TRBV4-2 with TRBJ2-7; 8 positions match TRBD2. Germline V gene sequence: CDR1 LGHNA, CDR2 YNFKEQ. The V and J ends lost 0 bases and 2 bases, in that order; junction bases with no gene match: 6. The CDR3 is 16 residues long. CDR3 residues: CASSQEQTSATYEQYF. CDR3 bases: TGTGCCAGCAGCCAAGAACAGACTAGCGCTACCTACGAGCAGTACTTC.

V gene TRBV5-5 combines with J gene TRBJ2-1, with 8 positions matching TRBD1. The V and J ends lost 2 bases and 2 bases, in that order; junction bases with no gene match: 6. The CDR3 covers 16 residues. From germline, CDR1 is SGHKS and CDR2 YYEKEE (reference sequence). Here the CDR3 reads CASSLPRTGPYNEQFF. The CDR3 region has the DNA TGTGCCAGCAGCTTACCTAGGACAGGGCCCTACAATGAGCAGTTCTTC.

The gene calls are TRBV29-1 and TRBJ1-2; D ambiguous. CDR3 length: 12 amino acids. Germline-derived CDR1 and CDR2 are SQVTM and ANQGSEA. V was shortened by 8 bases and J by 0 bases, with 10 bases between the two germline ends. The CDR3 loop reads CSITGSNYGYTF. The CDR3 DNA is TGCAGCATAACGGGATCTAACTATGGCTACACCTTC.

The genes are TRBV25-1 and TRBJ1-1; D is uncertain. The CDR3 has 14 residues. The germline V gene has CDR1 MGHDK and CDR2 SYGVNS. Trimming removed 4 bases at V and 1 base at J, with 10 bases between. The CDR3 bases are TGTGCCAGCAGTGCAATTTCAGCGAACACTGAAGCTTTCTTT. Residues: CASSAISANTEAFF.

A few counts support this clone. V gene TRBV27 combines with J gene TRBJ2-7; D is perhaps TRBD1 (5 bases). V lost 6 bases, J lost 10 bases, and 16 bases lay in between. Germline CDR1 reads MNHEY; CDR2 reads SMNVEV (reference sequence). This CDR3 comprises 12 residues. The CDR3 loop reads CASRGTQGFQYF. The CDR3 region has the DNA TGTGCCAGCAGAGGAACGCAGGGTTTTCAGTACTTC.